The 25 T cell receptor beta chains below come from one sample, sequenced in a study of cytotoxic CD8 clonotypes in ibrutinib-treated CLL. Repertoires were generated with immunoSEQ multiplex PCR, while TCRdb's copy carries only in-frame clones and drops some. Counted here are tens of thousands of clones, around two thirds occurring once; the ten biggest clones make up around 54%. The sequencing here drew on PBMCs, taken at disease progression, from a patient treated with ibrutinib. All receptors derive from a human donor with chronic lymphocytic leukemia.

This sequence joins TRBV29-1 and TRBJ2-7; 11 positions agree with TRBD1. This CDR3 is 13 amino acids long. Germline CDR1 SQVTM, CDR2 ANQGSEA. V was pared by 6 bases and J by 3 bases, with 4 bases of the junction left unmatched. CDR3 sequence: CSVRGTGGYEQYF. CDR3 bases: TGCAGCGTGCGAGGGACAGGGGGCTACGAGCAGTACTTC.

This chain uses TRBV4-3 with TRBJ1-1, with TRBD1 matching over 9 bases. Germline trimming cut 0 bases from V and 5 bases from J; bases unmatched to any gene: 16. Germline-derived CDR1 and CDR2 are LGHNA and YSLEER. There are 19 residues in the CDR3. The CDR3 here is CASSQDIGVQGARGTEAFF. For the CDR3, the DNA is TGCGCCAGCAGCCAAGATATAGGGGTACAGGGGGCCCGAGGGACTGAAGCTTTCTTT.

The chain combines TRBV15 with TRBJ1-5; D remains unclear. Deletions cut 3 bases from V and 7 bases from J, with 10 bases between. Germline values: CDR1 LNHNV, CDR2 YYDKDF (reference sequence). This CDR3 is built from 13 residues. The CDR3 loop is CATSRGLAQPQHF. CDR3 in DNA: TGTGCCACCAGCAGGGGTCTGGCCCAGCCCCAGCATTTT.

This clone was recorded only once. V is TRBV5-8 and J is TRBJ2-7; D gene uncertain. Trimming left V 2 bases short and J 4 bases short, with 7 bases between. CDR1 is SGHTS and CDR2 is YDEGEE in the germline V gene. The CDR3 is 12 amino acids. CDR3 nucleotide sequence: TGTGCCAGCAGCTTCACCAGGTACGAGCAGTACTTC. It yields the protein CASSFTRYEQYF.

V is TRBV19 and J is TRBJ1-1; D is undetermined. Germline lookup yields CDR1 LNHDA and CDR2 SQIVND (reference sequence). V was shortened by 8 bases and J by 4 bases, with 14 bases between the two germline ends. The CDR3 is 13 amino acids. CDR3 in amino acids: CASAVGGSTEAFF. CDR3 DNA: TGTGCCAGTGCGGTAGGTGGGAGCACTGAAGCTTTCTTT.

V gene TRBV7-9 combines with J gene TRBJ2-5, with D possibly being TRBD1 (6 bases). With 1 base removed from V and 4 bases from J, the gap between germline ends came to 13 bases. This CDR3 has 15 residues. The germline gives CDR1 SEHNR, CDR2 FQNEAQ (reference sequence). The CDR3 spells CASSLGVGARETQYF. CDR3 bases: TGTGCCAGCAGCTTAGGGGTGGGGGCCAGAGAGACCCAGTACTTC. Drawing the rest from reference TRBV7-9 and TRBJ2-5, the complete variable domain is DTGVSQNPRHKITKRGQNVTFRCDPISEHNRLYWYRQTLGQGPEFLTYFQNEAQLEKSRLLSDRFSAERPKGSFSTLEIQRTEQGDSAMYLCASSLGVGARETQYFGPGTRLLVL.

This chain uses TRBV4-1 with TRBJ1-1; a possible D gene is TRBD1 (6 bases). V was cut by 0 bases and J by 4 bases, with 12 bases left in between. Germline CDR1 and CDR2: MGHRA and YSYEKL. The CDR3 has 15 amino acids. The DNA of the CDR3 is TGCGCCAGCAGCCAAGATACAGGGTCGGGCACTGAAGCTTTCTTT. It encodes CASSQDTGSGTEAFF.

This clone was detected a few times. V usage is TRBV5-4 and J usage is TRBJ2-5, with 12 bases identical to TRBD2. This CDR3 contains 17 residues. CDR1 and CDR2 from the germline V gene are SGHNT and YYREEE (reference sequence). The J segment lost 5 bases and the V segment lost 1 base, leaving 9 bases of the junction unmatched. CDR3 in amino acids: CASSLYGLAGGRETQYF. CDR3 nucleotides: TGTGCCAGCAGCTTGTATGGGCTAGCGGGGGGGCGGGAGACCCAGTACTTC.

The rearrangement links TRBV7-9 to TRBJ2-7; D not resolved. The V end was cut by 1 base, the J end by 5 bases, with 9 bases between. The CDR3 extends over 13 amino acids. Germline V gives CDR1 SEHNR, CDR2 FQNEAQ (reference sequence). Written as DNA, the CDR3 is TGTGCCAGCAGCTTAGGGTCTGGGGACGAGCAGTACTTC. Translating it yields CASSLGSGDEQYF.

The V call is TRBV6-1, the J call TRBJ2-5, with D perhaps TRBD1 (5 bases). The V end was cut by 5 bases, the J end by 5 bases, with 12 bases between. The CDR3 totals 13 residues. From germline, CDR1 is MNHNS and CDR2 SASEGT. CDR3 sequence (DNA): TGTGCCAGCAGTACAGACAGTTCGGAGACCCAGTACTTC. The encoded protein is CASSTDSSETQYF.

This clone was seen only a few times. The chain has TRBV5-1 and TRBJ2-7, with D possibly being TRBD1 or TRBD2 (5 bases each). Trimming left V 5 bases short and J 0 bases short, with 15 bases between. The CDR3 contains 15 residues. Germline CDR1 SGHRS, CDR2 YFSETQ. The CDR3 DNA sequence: TGCGCCAGCAGGGCCACCGGGACGGACTCCTACGAGCAGTACTTC. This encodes CASRATGTDSYEQYF.

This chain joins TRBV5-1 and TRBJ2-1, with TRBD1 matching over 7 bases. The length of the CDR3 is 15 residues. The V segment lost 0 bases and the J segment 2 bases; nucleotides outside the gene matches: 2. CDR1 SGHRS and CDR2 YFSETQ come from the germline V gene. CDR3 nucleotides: TGCGCCAGCAGCTTGGGACAGGGAACCTACAATGAGCAGTTCTTC. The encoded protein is CASSLGQGTYNEQFF.

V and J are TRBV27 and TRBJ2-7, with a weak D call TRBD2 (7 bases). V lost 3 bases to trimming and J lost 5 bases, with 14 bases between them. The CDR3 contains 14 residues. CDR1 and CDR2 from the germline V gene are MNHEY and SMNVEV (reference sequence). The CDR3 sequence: CASSFGGPVNEQYF. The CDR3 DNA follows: TGTGCCAGCAGTTTCGGGGGGCCGGTCAACGAGCAGTACTTC.

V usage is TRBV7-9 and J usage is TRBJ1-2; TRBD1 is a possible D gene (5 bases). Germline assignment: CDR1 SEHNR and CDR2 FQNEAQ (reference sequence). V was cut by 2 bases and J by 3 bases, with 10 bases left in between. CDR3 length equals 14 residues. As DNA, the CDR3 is TGTGCCAGCAGCTTAAGGGGAGAGGACTATGGCTACACCTTC. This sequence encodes CASSLRGEDYGYTF. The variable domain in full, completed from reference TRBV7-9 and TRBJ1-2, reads DTGVSQNPRHKITKRGQNVTFRCDPISEHNRLYWYRQTLGQGPEFLTYFQNEAQLEKSRLLSDRFSAERPKGSFSTLEIQRTEQGDSAMYLCASSLRGEDYGYTFGSGTRLTVV.

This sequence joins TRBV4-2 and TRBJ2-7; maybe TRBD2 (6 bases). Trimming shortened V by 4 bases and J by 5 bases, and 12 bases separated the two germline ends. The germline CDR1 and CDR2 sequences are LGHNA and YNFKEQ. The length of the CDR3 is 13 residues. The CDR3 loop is CASSLGGENEQYF. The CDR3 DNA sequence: TGTGCCAGCAGCCTCGGGGGAGAAAACGAGCAGTACTTC.

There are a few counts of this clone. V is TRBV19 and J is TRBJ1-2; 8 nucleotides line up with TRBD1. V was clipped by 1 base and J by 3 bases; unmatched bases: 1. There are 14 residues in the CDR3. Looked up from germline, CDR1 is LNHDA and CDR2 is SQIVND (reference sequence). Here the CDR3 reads CASSIGQGHYGYTF. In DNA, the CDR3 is TGTGCCAGTAGTATAGGACAGGGGCACTATGGCTACACCTTC.

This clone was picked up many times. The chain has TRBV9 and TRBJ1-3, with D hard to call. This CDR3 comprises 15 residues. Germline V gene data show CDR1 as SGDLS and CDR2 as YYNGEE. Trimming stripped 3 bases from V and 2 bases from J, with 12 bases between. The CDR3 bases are TGTGCCAGCAGCGACGACGAGACTACTGGAAACACCATATATTTT. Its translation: CASSDDETTGNTIYF.

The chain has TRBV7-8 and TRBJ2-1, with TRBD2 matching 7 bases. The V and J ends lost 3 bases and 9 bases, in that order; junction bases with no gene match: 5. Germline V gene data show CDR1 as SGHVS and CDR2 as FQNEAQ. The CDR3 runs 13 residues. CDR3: CASSFTSAGEQFF. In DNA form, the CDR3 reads TGTGCCAGCAGCTTTACTAGCGCCGGTGAGCAGTTCTTC.

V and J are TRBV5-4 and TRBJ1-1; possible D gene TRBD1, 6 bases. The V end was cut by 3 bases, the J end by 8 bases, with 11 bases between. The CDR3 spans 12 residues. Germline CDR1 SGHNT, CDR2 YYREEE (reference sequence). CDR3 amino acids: CASSSGAEEAFF. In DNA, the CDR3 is TGTGCCAGCAGCTCGGGGGCAGAAGAAGCTTTCTTT.

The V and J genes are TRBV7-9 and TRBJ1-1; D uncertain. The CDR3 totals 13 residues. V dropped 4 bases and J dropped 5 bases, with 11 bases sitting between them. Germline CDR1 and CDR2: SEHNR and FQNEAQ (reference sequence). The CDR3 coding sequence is TGTGCCAGCAGCTACGAATCAGGTACTGAAGCTTTCTTT. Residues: CASSYESGTEAFF.

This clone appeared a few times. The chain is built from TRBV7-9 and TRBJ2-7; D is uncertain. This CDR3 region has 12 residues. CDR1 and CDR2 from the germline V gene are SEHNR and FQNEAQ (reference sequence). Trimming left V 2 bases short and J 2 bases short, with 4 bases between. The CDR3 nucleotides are TGTGCCAGCAGCTTAATGACCTACGAGCAGTACTTC. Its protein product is CASSLMTYEQYF. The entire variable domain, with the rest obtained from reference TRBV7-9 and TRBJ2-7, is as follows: DTGVSQNPRHKITKRGQNVTFRCDPISEHNRLYWYRQTLGQGPEFLTYFQNEAQLEKSRLLSDRFSAERPKGSFSTLEIQRTEQGDSAMYLCASSLMTYEQYFGPGTRLTVT.

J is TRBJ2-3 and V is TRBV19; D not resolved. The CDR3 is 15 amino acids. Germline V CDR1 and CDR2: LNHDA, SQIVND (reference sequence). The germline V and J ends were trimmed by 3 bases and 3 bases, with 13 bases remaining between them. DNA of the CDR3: TGTGCCAGTAGTATCACTACGCTAGGTACAGATACGCAGTATTTT. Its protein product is CASSITTLGTDTQYF.

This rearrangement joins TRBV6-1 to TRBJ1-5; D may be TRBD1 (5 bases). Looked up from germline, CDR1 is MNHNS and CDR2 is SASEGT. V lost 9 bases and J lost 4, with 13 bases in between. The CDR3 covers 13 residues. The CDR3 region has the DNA TGTGCCAGTTCAATGGGGCCTAATCAGCCCCAGCATTTT. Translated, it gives CASSMGPNQPQHF.

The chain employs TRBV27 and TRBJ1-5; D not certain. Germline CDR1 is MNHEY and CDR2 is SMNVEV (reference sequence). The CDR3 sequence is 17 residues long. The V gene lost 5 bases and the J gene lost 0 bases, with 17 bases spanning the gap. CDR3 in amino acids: CASSPLGGHGSNQPQHF. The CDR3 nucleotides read TGTGCCAGCAGTCCCCTGGGAGGGCATGGTAGCAATCAGCCCCAGCATTTT.

The CDR3 coding sequence is TGTGCCAGCAGCTCCCTAGGGACCCTCTACGAGCAGTACTTC. This gives the protein CASSSLGTLYEQYF. The chain joins TRBV7-2 to TRBJ2-7; D is possibly TRBD1 or TRBD2 (5 bases each). Germline CDR1 SGHTA, CDR2 FQGNSA. V was trimmed by 4 bases and J by 3 bases, leaving 13 bases between them. This CDR3 has 14 residues.